The 31 T cell receptor beta chains presented below share a single source sample, sequenced in a study of early T cells in non-severe SARS-CoV-2 infection. One entry per CDR3 protein results from TCRdb running MiXCR on the 5' RACE reads. The repertoire includes 45,000 or so distinct CDR3 sequences, approximately 4% of them detected once, and about 3.1% sits in the top ten. The sequenced sample consisted of whole blood. The source is an adult who was a healthcare worker with PCR-confirmed SARS-CoV-2 infection or an uninfected control (not recorded which).

The chain is built from TRBV10-2 and TRBJ1-2; D perhaps matches TRBD1 (6 bases). This CDR3 has 13 amino acids. The germline V gene has CDR1 WSHSY and CDR2 SAAADI. V lost 3 bases and J 4 bases, leaving 9 bases between the germline ends. CDR3 amino acids: CASSEGGFYGYTF. The CDR3, as DNA: TGCGCCAGCAGTGAAGGGGGTTTCTATGGCTACACCTTC.

This clonotype was seen at least ten times. The chain employs TRBV18 and TRBJ2-7; D remains unclear. The CDR3 is 14 residues long. Trimming left V 2 bases short and J 1 base short, with 9 bases between. The germline CDR1 and CDR2 sequences are KGHSH and LQKENI. CDR3 sequence (DNA): TGTGCCAGCTCACCAGGCAGTGGATCCTACGAGCAGTACTTC. Its translation: CASSPGSGSYEQYF.

This clonotype was observed at least ten times. V and J are TRBV11-2 and TRBJ2-1; 9 bases match TRBD2. Germline V CDR1 and CDR2: SGHAT, FQNNGV. After removal of 2 bases from V and 3 bases from J, the junction contained 17 bases not matched to a gene. The CDR3 sequence is 20 residues long. CDR3 in amino acids: CASSLLLSLAGGPLYNEQFF. CDR3 nucleotide sequence: TGTGCCAGCAGCTTACTCCTATCTCTGGCGGGAGGGCCCCTCTACAATGAGCAGTTCTTC. Drawing the rest from reference TRBV11-2 and TRBJ2-1, the complete variable domain is EAGVAQSPRYKIIEKRQSVAFWCNPISGHATLYWYQQILGQGPKLLIQFQNNGVVDDSQLPKDRFSAERLKGVDSTLKIQPAKLEDSAVYLCASSLLLSLAGGPLYNEQFFGPGTRLTVL.

This clonotype occurred many times. The V gene is TRBV20-1, the J gene TRBJ2-7; no definite D call. Germline V lookup: CDR1 DFQATT, CDR2 SNEGSKA (reference sequence). V shed 6 bases and J shed 1 base, with 16 bases lying between them. The CDR3 spans 14 residues. This CDR3 reads CSAGSRGRSYEQYF. CDR3 bases: TGCAGTGCCGGGTCCCGAGGCAGATCCTACGAGCAGTACTTC.

This clonotype was recorded at least ten times. The rearrangement links TRBV18 to TRBJ2-2, with D perhaps TRBD1 or TRBD2 (5 bases each). The V and J ends lost 5 bases and 2 bases respectively, with 18 bases between them. Germline V lookup: CDR1 KGHSH, CDR2 LQKENI. The CDR3 contains 17 residues. The CDR3 reads CASSSLLRDGNTGELFF. The CDR3 region has the DNA TGTGCCAGCTCATCTCTCCTCCGGGACGGAAACACCGGGGAGCTGTTTTTT.

This clonotype was detected a few times. J is TRBJ2-1 and V is TRBV7-8, with a tentative D call TRBD2 (6 bases). V lost 2 bases and J lost 5, with 10 bases in between. This CDR3 region has 14 residues. CDR1 SGHVS and CDR2 FQNEAQ come from the germline V gene. DNA for the CDR3: TGTGCCAGCAGCTTATTGGAGGGACACAATGAGCAGTTCTTC. Protein product: CASSLLEGHNEQFF.

This chain uses TRBV5-6 with TRBJ2-1; D is unresolved. CDR3 length equals 16 residues. CDR1 is SGHDT, CDR2 YYEEEE, per germline. V lost 4 bases, J lost 3 bases, and 17 bases lay in between. CDR3 in DNA: TGTGCCAGCAGCCCGATAGACCGATTTGACTACAATGAGCAGTTCTTC. Translated, it gives CASSPIDRFDYNEQFF.

This clonotype came up a few times. This chain joins TRBV7-9 and TRBJ2-1, with 9 bases lining up with TRBD1. This CDR3 is built from 16 residues. Germline V CDR1 and CDR2: SEHNR, FQNEAQ (reference sequence). The V gene end was trimmed by 3 bases and the J gene end by 4 bases; junction bases not matched to a gene: 7. DNA for the CDR3: TGTGCCAGCAGCTTCGGTCCGGGACAGGGATACAATGAGCAGTTCTTC. The encoded protein is CASSFGPGQGYNEQFF.

At least ten counts were recorded for this clonotype. The genes are TRBV30 and TRBJ2-1; 7 bases are a match to TRBD2. V shed 4 bases and J 8 bases; nucleotides not matched to a gene: 8. CDR1 GTSNPN and CDR2 SVGIG come from the germline V gene (reference sequence). The CDR3 spans 13 residues. CDR3 residues: CAWIERGRYEQFF. The DNA of the CDR3 is TGTGCCTGGATCGAGCGGGGACGCTATGAGCAGTTCTTC.

The chain employs TRBV5-5 and TRBJ1-1, with a possible D match to TRBD1 (5 bases). Germline V CDR1 and CDR2: SGHKS, YYEKEE (reference sequence). This CDR3 has 14 amino acids. Trimming cost V 1 base and J 1 base, with 8 bases left between them. CDR3 nucleotides: TGTGCCAGCAGCTTGCAAAGGGGGAACACTGAAGCTTTCTTT. It is translated as CASSLQRGNTEAFF.

The genes are TRBV7-8 and TRBJ2-5; D possibly corresponds to TRBD2 (5 bases). CDR3 length: 16 amino acids. Trimming pared 5 bases from V and 1 base from J, leaving 17 bases between. Germline lookup yields CDR1 SGHVS and CDR2 FQNEAQ. This chain's CDR3 is CASSPGLSLLQETQYF. The CDR3 DNA sequence: TGTGCCAGCAGCCCTGGACTCTCATTACTCCAAGAGACCCAGTACTTC. Looking up the rest from reference TRBV7-8 and TRBJ2-5 gives the full variable domain: GAGVSQSPRYKVAKRGQDVALRCDPISGHVSLFWYQQALGQGPEFLTYFQNEAQLDKSGLPSDRFFAERPEGSVSTLKIQRTQQEDSAVYLCASSPGLSLLQETQYFGPGTRLLVL.

At least ten counts were recorded for this clonotype. The chain recombines TRBV11-2 with TRBJ2-1; D remains unclear. The V end was cut by 1 base, the J end by 7 bases, with 11 bases between. Germline CDR1 reads SGHAT; CDR2 reads FQNNGV. This CDR3 region has 14 residues. The CDR3 reads CASSLGVVENEQFF. CDR3 nucleotide sequence: TGTGCCAGCAGCTTAGGGGTCGTCGAAAATGAGCAGTTCTTC. Filled out from reference TRBV11-2 and TRBJ2-1, the complete variable domain reads EAGVAQSPRYKIIEKRQSVAFWCNPISGHATLYWYQQILGQGPKLLIQFQNNGVVDDSQLPKDRFSAERLKGVDSTLKIQPAKLEDSAVYLCASSLGVVENEQFFGPGTRLTVL.

The J gene is TRBJ1-2, the V gene TRBV19; D remains unclear. Between the trimmed V and J ends, which lost 1 base and 0 bases, there was a span of 6 bases. The CDR3 spans 14 residues. Germline V gene lookup returns CDR1 LNHDA and CDR2 SQIVND (reference sequence). The CDR3 DNA reads as TGTGCCAGTAGTATAGCCAGTTCTAACTATGGCTACACCTTC. Encoded protein: CASSIASSNYGYTF.

In its sample, this clonotype was seen a few times. The V gene is TRBV6-1, the J gene TRBJ1-1, with D possibly TRBD1 on 5 matching bases. CDR1 and CDR2 (germline): MNHNS, SASEGT. Trimming took 5 bases from V and 4 from J, leaving 8 bases between them. The CDR3 is 12 amino acids. CDR3 sequence: CASSTGITEAFF. CDR3 bases: TGTGCCAGCAGTACAGGTATCACTGAAGCTTTCTTT.

The sample holds many counts of this clonotype. The chain combines TRBV7-8 with TRBJ2-7; tentatively, D is TRBD2 (5 bases). Trimming left V 1 base short and J 7 bases short, with 11 bases between. This CDR3 is built from 13 residues. Germline V lookup: CDR1 SGHVS, CDR2 FQNEAQ. The CDR3 here is CASSLGASGEQYF. Here the CDR3 DNA reads TGTGCCAGCAGCTTAGGGGCTTCGGGGGAGCAGTACTTC. Looking up the rest from reference TRBV7-8 and TRBJ2-7 gives the full variable domain: GAGVSQSPRYKVAKRGQDVALRCDPISGHVSLFWYQQALGQGPEFLTYFQNEAQLDKSGLPSDRFFAERPEGSVSTLKIQRTQQEDSAVYLCASSLGASGEQYFGPGTRLTVT.

This clonotype showed up just a few times. The chain couples TRBV20-1 to TRBJ2-7; weak D call: TRBD1 (5 bases). Germline lookup yields CDR1 DFQATT and CDR2 SNEGSKA (reference sequence). V was cut by 1 base and J by 2 bases, with 15 bases left in between. This CDR3 is built from 15 residues. CDR3 residues: CSARAVQGSPYEQYF. CDR3 DNA sequence: TGCAGTGCTAGAGCAGTCCAGGGCAGTCCCTACGAGCAGTACTTC.

This clonotype appeared a few times. V usage is TRBV29-1 and J usage is TRBJ2-1, with a weak D call TRBD2 (6 bases). The V gene lost 3 bases and the J gene lost 15 bases, with 9 bases spanning the gap. There are 9 residues in the CDR3. Per germline, CDR1 SQVTM and CDR2 ANQGSEA. The CDR3 region is CSVDGTPFF. The CDR3 DNA reads as TGCAGCGTTGATGGGACTCCGTTCTTC.

This clonotype was observed many times. The chain carries TRBV6-6 and TRBJ2-5; a weak D match, TRBD1 (6 bases). This CDR3 is 13 amino acids long. Germline-derived CDR1 and CDR2 are MNHNY and SVGAGI (reference sequence). V was cut by 6 bases and J by 4 bases, with 12 bases left in between. This chain's CDR3 is CASSLQGAETQYF. The CDR3 nucleotides read TGTGCCAGCAGCTTACAGGGAGCAGAGACCCAGTACTTC.

This clonotype appeared a few times. This rearrangement joins TRBV7-9 to TRBJ2-3; 8 positions match TRBD1. V lost 5 bases, J lost 4 bases, and 11 bases stayed unmatched. This CDR3 is 16 amino acids long. Germline-derived CDR1 and CDR2 are SEHNR and FQNEAQ (reference sequence). The CDR3 here is CASSKTGGRAADTQYF. The CDR3 DNA follows: TGTGCCAGCAGCAAAACAGGGGGACGAGCGGCAGATACGCAGTATTTT. The variable domain in full, with the rest retrieved from reference TRBV7-9 and TRBJ2-3, is DTGVSQNPRHKITKRGQNVTFRCDPISEHNRLYWYRQTLGQGPEFLTYFQNEAQLEKSRLLSDRFSAERPKGSFSTLEIQRTEQGDSAMYLCASSKTGGRAADTQYFGPGTRLTVL.

This clonotype was counted a few times. V usage is TRBV19 and J usage is TRBJ2-7; D possibly corresponds to TRBD1 (5 bases). The CDR3 totals 15 residues. Germline CDR1 LNHDA, CDR2 SQIVND (reference sequence). Trimming shortened V by 1 base and J by 4 bases, and 14 bases separated the two germline ends. DNA of the CDR3: TGTGCCAGTAGTATAGGAGAAGGGGTCCAGTACGAGCAGTACTTC. It codes for CASSIGEGVQYEQYF. Looking up the rest from reference TRBV19 and TRBJ2-7 gives the full variable domain: DGGITQSPKYLFRKEGQNVTLSCEQNLNHDAMYWYRQDPGQGLRLIYYSQIVNDFQKGDIAEGYSVSREKKESFPLTVTSAQKNPTAFYLCASSIGEGVQYEQYFGPGTRLTVT.

This clonotype was observed many times. The chain has TRBV30 and TRBJ2-7; 7 bases align to TRBD2. Unmatched junction bases numbered 16, after V lost 2 bases and J lost 3 bases. CDR1 GTSNPN and CDR2 SVGIG come from the germline V gene (reference sequence). The CDR3 contains 17 residues. The CDR3 nucleotides read TGTGCCTGGAGTATGCCCCTAGCACGGGAGGCCGACTACGAGCAGTACTTC. This encodes CAWSMPLAREADYEQYF.

This clonotype was seen only a few times. The chain links TRBV5-1 to TRBJ2-3; the D gene is possibly TRBD2 (6 bases). The CDR3 has 16 residues. V was trimmed by 4 bases and J by 3 bases, leaving 18 bases between them. The germline V gene encodes CDR1 SGHRS and CDR2 YFSETQ. Written as DNA, the CDR3 is TGCGCCAGCAGCGTCACTCTAGCGTCTAGGACAGATACGCAGTATTTT. Its protein product is CASSVTLASRTDTQYF.

This clonotype has at least ten counts. The chain uses TRBV6-5 and TRBJ2-5; TRBD1 agrees at 7 bases. The V and J ends lost 5 bases and 3 bases, in that order; junction bases with no gene match: 9. The CDR3 length is 15 residues. The germline gives CDR1 MNHEY, CDR2 SVGAGI. For the CDR3, the DNA is TGTGCCAGCAGTGCTTACAGGGGCGGTGAAGAGACCCAGTACTTC. Translating gives CASSAYRGGEETQYF.

Ten or more counts support this clonotype. The rearrangement joins TRBV15 to TRBJ1-1; the D is unclear. Germline assignment: CDR1 LNHNV and CDR2 YYDKDF (reference sequence). V was clipped by 4 bases and J by 6 bases, with 12 bases between them. The CDR3 is 13 residues long. CDR3 nucleotide sequence: TGTGCCACCAGCACCCGGACGGCCGCTGAAGCTTTCTTT. It translates to CATSTRTAAEAFF.

The sample holds many counts of this clonotype. This sequence joins TRBV12-3 or TRBV12-4 and TRBJ1-2; D uncertain. With 1 base removed from V and 4 bases from J, the gap between germline ends came to 13 bases. The CDR3 has 15 amino acids. CDR3 DNA sequence: TGTGCCAGCAGTTTAGGATCCGATGGAGTCTATGGCTACACCTTC. It specifies CASSLGSDGVYGYTF.

By sample fraction, this clonotype is medium-sized. Here the CDR3 reads CSAYGTGGSGELFF. The CDR3 DNA is TGCAGCGCCTACGGGACAGGGGGCTCCGGGGAGCTGTTTTTT. The chain recombines TRBV29-1 with TRBJ2-2, with 12 bases fitting TRBD1. CDR3 length equals 14 residues. Trimming removed 7 bases from V and 6 bases from J; junction bases left unmatched: 6. Germline V gives CDR1 SQVTM, CDR2 ANQGSEA.

This chain uses TRBV24-1 with TRBJ2-5; D is perhaps TRBD1 (6 bases). The CDR3 runs 15 residues. CDR1 is KGHDR and CDR2 is SFDVKD in the germline V gene. V was pared by 4 bases and J by 0 bases, with 11 bases between. The CDR3 coding sequence is TGTGCCACCAGTGAAGGACAGATAAACCAAGAGACCCAGTACTTC. Its protein product is CATSEGQINQETQYF.

This clonotype was picked up many times. The chain has TRBV19 and TRBJ1-3; the D is unclear. This CDR3 is built from 14 residues. V shed 7 bases and J shed 0 bases, with 10 bases lying between them. The germline V gene encodes CDR1 LNHDA and CDR2 SQIVND (reference sequence). CDR3 DNA sequence: TGTGCCAGTATCGACTCCATCTCTGGAAACACCATATATTTT. This gives the protein CASIDSISGNTIYF.

The sample holds many counts of this clonotype. V usage is TRBV3-1 and J usage is TRBJ2-1; no firm D call. V was clipped by 0 bases and J by 4 bases, with 13 bases between them. Germline assignment: CDR1 LGHDT and CDR2 YNNKEL (reference sequence). This CDR3 has 16 residues. CDR3 DNA: TGTGCCAGCAGCCAAGACTGGGCGAGTCCGTACAATGAGCAGTTCTTC. It encodes CASSQDWASPYNEQFF.

This clonotype was found many times. The J gene is TRBJ2-7, the V gene TRBV6-5; 8 positions agree with TRBD1. The V segment lost 5 bases and the J segment 4 bases; nucleotides outside the gene matches: 7. The CDR3 covers 14 residues. Germline values: CDR1 MNHEY, CDR2 SVGAGI. The CDR3: CASSRGQGDYEQYF. The CDR3, as DNA: TGTGCCAGCAGTCGCGGACAGGGAGATTACGAGCAGTACTTC.

This clonotype was recorded many times. V gene TRBV11-1 combines with J gene TRBJ2-2, with D hard to call. Trimming took off 5 bases at V and 3 bases at J, with 10 bases between the two ends. The CDR3 contains 14 residues. Per the germline V gene, CDR1 is SGHAT and CDR2 is FQDESV (reference sequence). As DNA, the CDR3 is TGTGCCAGCAGCCACAACAGAGACACCGGGGAGCTGTTTTTT. Its protein product is CASSHNRDTGELFF.